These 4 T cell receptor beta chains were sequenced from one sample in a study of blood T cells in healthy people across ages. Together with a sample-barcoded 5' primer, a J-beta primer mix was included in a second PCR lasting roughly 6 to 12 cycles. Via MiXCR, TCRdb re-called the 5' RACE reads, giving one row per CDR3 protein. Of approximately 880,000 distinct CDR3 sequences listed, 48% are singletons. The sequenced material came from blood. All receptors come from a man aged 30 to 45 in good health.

CDR3: CASRHLTTGGRGYTF. The CDR3 DNA sequence: TGTGCCAGCAGACACCTCACGACAGGGGGCCGTGGCTACACCTTC. This chain connects TRBV28 to TRBJ1-2, with 10 bases aligning to TRBD1. CDR1 and CDR2 (germline): MDHEN, SYDVKM. CDR3 length equals 15 residues. V lost 6 bases to trimming and J lost 7 bases; unmatched junction nucleotides: 11.

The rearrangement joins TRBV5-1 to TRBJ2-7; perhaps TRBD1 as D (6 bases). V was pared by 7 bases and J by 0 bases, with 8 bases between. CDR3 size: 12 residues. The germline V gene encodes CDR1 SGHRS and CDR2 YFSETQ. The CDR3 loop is CASHRVSYEQYF. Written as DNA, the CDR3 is TGCGCCAGCCACAGGGTCTCCTACGAGCAGTACTTC.

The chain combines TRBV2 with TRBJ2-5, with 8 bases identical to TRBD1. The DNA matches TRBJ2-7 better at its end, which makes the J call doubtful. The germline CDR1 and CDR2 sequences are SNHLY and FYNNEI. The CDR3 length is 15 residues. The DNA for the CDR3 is TGTGCCAGCAGTGAAGCCCAGGGGGCGCTTGACGAGCAGTACTTC. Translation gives CASSEAQGALDEQYF.

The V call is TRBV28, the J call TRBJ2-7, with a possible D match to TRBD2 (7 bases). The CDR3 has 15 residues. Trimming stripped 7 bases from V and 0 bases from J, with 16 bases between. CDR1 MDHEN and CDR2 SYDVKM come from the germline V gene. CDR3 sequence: CASIAGAGASYEQYF. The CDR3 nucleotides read TGTGCCAGCATTGCGGGGGCGGGGGCCTCCTACGAGCAGTACTTC.